A selection of T cell receptor beta chains follows, all from one sample in a study of early T cells in non-severe SARS-CoV-2 infection. TCRdb re-called the 5' RACE reads through MiXCR, storing one row per CDR3 protein. The sample has roughly 9,200 distinct CDR3 sequences, 4% to 5.5% seen once. Material for sequencing was whole blood. Source of these receptors: an adult who was a healthcare worker with PCR-confirmed SARS-CoV-2 infection or an uninfected control (not recorded which). CDR3s include the opening cysteine and the closing phenylalanine or tryptophan. A D gene is named only where the DNA matches it firmly. Size tells how often a clone was seen (once, few, many) or the class of an expanded clone, and some rows leave it out.

.	TRBJ1-1	few	TRBV10-3	CAISEWGTTEAFF	TGTGCCATCAGTGAATGGGGAACAACTGAAGCTTTCTTT
.	TRBJ2-7	medium-sized	TRBV27	CASSRSQGPVGEQYF	TGTGCCAGCAGTCGGTCCCAGGGTCCTGTGGGCGAGCAGTACTTC
.	TRBJ2-1	many	TRBV7-2	CASRETAHNEQFF	TGTGCCAGCAGGGAAACGGCTCACAATGAGCAGTTCTTC
TRBD2	TRBJ2-3	medium-sized	TRBV6-1	CASSLAGVTQYF	TGTGCCAGCAGCCTAGCGGGGGTTACGCAGTATTTT
.	TRBJ2-3	medium-sized	TRBV4-1	CASSQVNMVSTDTQYF	TGCGCCAGCAGCCAAGTTAATATGGTTAGCACAGATACGCAGTATTTT
TRBD2	TRBJ2-1	many	TRBV4-3	CASSQASGGNNEQFF	TGCGCCAGCAGCCAAGCTAGCGGGGGTAACAATGAGCAGTTCTTC
.	TRBJ1-5	many	TRBV7-6	CASSPARGRSFTQHF	TGTGCCAGCAGTCCCGCGAGGGGCCGATCCTTTACCCAGCATTTT
TRBD2	TRBJ2-3	many	TRBV30	CAWGHLGLAGGGDTQYF	TGTGCCTGGGGACATCTCGGACTAGCGGGAGGTGGCGATACGCAGTATTTT
.	TRBJ1-3	medium-sized	TRBV12-3/TRBV12-4	CASRGDILSGNTIYF	TGTGCCAGCAGAGGGGACATACTCTCTGGAAACACCATATATTTT
TRBD2	TRBJ2-7	many	TRBV4-2	CASSQEEREVYEQYF	TGTGCCAGCAGCCAAGAAGAGCGGGAGGTCTACGAGCAGTACTTC
.	TRBJ2-1	medium-sized	TRBV3-1	CASSQWGNEQFF	TGTGCCAGCAGCCAATGGGGAAATGAGCAGTTCTTC
.	TRBJ2-2	few	TRBV12-3/TRBV12-4	CASSLNEGVPGELFF	TGTGCCAGCAGTTTGAACGAGGGGGTCCCCGGGGAGCTGTTTTTT
.	TRBJ2-5	medium-sized	TRBV24-1	CATSDATREQETQYF	TGTGCCACCAGTGATGCAACTAGGGAACAAGAGACCCAGTACTTC
.	TRBJ2-1	many	TRBV7-3	CASSYPRGEQFF	TGTGCCAGCAGCTACCCCAGGGGTGAGCAGTTCTTC
.	TRBJ2-5	many	TRBV7-8	CASSSRRDSKETQYF	TGTGCCAGCAGCTCGCGACGGGACTCCAAAGAGACCCAGTACTTC
.	TRBJ2-3	.	TRBV29-1	CSVVPADTQYF	TGCAGCGTTGTTCCCGCAGATACGCAGTATTTT
.	TRBJ2-2	medium-sized	TRBV20-1	CSARHVGGELFF	TGCAGTGCTAGACATGTCGGCGGGGAGCTGTTTTTT
.	TRBJ2-2	many	TRBV19	CASSSKVSNTGELFF	TGTGCCAGTAGTAGCAAAGTTAGTAACACCGGGGAGCTGTTTTTT
TRBD2	TRBJ2-1	many	TRBV11-2	CASSPELAGNYNEQFF	TGTGCCAGCAGCCCAGAACTAGCGGGAAACTACAATGAGCAGTTCTTC
.	TRBJ2-2	many	TRBV19	CASSNDPGNTGELFF	TGTGCCAGTAGTAATGATCCGGGAAACACCGGGGAGCTGTTTTTT
.	TRBJ2-7	many	TRBV10-2	CASSAYTSSEQYF	TGCGCCAGCAGTGCCTACACAAGCAGCGAGCAGTACTTC
.	TRBJ2-1	medium-sized	TRBV28	CASSSDPSSYNEQFF	TGTGCCAGCAGCTCAGATCCTAGCTCCTACAATGAGCAGTTCTTC
TRBD2	TRBJ2-5	medium-sized	TRBV20-1	CSARAPTSGKETQYF	TGCAGTGCTAGAGCCCCGACTAGCGGGAAAGAGACCCAGTACTTC
TRBD1	TRBJ2-7	medium-sized	TRBV20-1	CSARDLSATGVSYEQYF	TGCAGTGCTAGAGATCTTAGTGCGACAGGGGTTTCCTACGAGCAGTACTTC
TRBD2	TRBJ2-2	many	TRBV10-2	CASSEIGTSGANTGELFF	TGCGCCAGCAGTGAGATAGGGACTAGCGGGGCGAACACCGGGGAGCTGTTTTTT
.	TRBJ2-1	medium-sized	TRBV12-3/TRBV12-4	CASSLLGGPNDEQFF	TGTGCCAGCAGTCTCCTCGGAGGGCCTAACGATGAGCAGTTCTTC
TRBD2	TRBJ2-1	medium-sized	TRBV12-3/TRBV12-4	CATAGLAGGSSYNEQFF	TGTGCCACCGCGGGACTAGCGGGAGGGAGCTCCTACAATGAGCAGTTCTTC
TRBD1	TRBJ1-1	once	TRBV7-9	CASLRGTGGEAFF	TGTGCCAGCTTACGCGGTACAGGGGGCGAAGCTTTCTTT
TRBD2	TRBJ2-1	.	TRBV4-2	CDSSQEVGGGRVNEQFF	TGTGACAGCAGCCAAGAAGTTGGTGGCGGGAGGGTCAATGAGCAGTTCTTC
TRBD1	TRBJ1-2	many	TRBV12-3/TRBV12-4	CASTPQGGGVYGYTF	TGTGCCAGCACCCCCCAGGGGGGCGGTGTCTATGGCTACACCTTC
.	TRBJ2-1	medium-sized	TRBV20-1	CSAKPWGNEQFF	TGCAGTGCTAAACCTTGGGGGAATGAGCAGTTCTTC
.	TRBJ2-2	medium-sized	TRBV20-1	CSASVSVDTGELFF	TGCAGTGCTAGCGTGTCGGTAGACACCGGGGAGCTGTTTTTT
.	TRBJ2-7	.	TRBV9	CASSVTPLAAGGPYEQYF	TGTGCCAGCAGCGTAACCCCGCTGGCGGCTGGGGGGCCCTACGAGCAGTACTTC
TRBD2	TRBJ2-1	medium-sized	TRBV20-1	CSAGTPLAGVHNEQFF	TGCAGTGCCGGGACGCCACTAGCGGGAGTTCACAATGAGCAGTTCTTC
.	TRBJ2-1	many	TRBV9	CASSVAASSEIGDNEQFF	TGTGCCAGCAGCGTAGCGGCGTCGAGCGAGATCGGAGACAATGAGCAGTTCTTC
.	TRBJ2-7	medium-sized	TRBV28	CASSLLLGNYEQYF	TGTGCCAGCAGTTTACTGTTGGGGAATTACGAGCAGTACTTC
.	TRBJ1-1	many	TRBV7-6	CASSRDTGNTEAFF	TGTGCCAGCAGCCGCGATACAGGAAACACTGAAGCTTTCTTT
.	TRBJ2-5	.	TRBV6-5	CASSYSQQETQYF	TGTGCCAGCAGTTACTCACAGCAAGAGACCCAGTACTTC
.	TRBJ1-2	medium-sized	TRBV3-1	CASSQDTHYGYTF	TGTGCCAGCAGCCAAGATACGCACTATGGCTACACCTTC
.	TRBJ1-1	many	TRBV24-1	CATSGQSGTEAFF	TGTGCCACCAGTGGACAGTCAGGCACTGAAGCTTTCTTT
TRBD2	TRBJ2-7	few	TRBV11-2	CASSQRSGLAAQGIEQYF	TGTGCCAGCAGCCAAAGATCCGGACTAGCGGCCCAAGGGATCGAGCAGTACTTC
TRBD1	TRBJ1-2	many	TRBV5-1	CASNGQGNYGYTF	TGCGCCAGCAATGGACAGGGGAACTATGGCTACACCTTC
TRBD1	TRBJ2-7	medium-sized	TRBV20-1	CSADREYEQYF	TGCAGTGCTGACAGGGAATACGAGCAGTACTTC
.	TRBJ1-3	many	TRBV4-1	CASSQEWGGSSGNTIYF	TGCGCCAGCAGCCAAGAATGGGGGGGGTCCTCTGGAAACACCATATATTTT
.	TRBJ2-1	medium-sized	TRBV6-2/TRBV6-3	CASTHGGSYNEQFF	TGTGCCAGCACTCACGGCGGATCCTACAATGAGCAGTTCTTC
TRBD1	TRBJ2-7	many	TRBV28	CASSSPGTASYEQYF	TGTGCCAGCAGTTCTCCCGGGACAGCCTCCTACGAGCAGTACTTC
.	TRBJ1-1	medium-sized	TRBV6-2/TRBV6-3	CASSYFVSRGTEAFF	TGTGCCAGCAGTTACTTTGTGTCTCGGGGCACTGAAGCTTTCTTT
.	TRBJ1-1	many	TRBV19	CASSTGRGEAFF	TGTGCCAGTAGTACAGGACGGGGTGAAGCTTTCTTT